A single sample gave rise to the 27 T cell receptor beta chains below, sequenced in a study of response to subunit inactivated influenza vaccine. TCRdb reprocessed the RT-PCR reads via MiXCR and lists one record per CDR3 protein. The sample yields 600,000 to 850,000 distinct CDR3 sequences, 14% seen once. Material: PBMCs from blood, obtained less than 15 days before vaccination. These receptors originate from a man between 45 and 60 years old who received an inactivated influenza vaccine.

V and J are TRBV2 and TRBJ2-1; a possible D gene is TRBD2 (6 bases). The germline V and J ends were trimmed by 0 bases and 2 bases, with 23 bases remaining between them. The germline V gene encodes CDR1 SNHLY and CDR2 FYNNEI. The CDR3 loop spans 20 amino acids. Here the CDR3 reads CASSEARWRVADPPYNEQFF. CDR3 sequence (DNA): TGTGCCAGCAGTGAAGCGCGTTGGAGAGTAGCGGACCCCCCCTACAATGAGCAGTTCTTC. Full variable domain (remainder filled in from reference TRBV2 and TRBJ2-1): EPEVTQTPSHQVTQMGQEVILRCVPISNHLYFYWYRQILGQKVEFLVSFYNNEISEKSEIFDDQFSVERPDGSNFTLKIRSTKLEDSAMYFCASSEARWRVADPPYNEQFFGPGTRLTVL.

This clonotype appeared many times. This chain uses TRBV3-1 with TRBJ2-7; the match to TRBD2 covers 13 bases. From germline, CDR1 is LGHDT and CDR2 YNNKEL (reference sequence). CDR3 length equals 15 residues. The V segment lost 4 bases and the J segment 2 bases; nucleotides outside the gene matches: 2. CDR3 DNA sequence: TGTGCCAGCAGCCGAACTAGCGGGGGGGCCTACGAGCAGTACTTC. Translated, it gives CASSRTSGGAYEQYF.

The gene calls are TRBV12-3 or TRBV12-4 and TRBJ2-1, with 7 bases matching TRBD2. Trimming at V came to 3 bases and at J to 8 bases, leaving 7 bases not matched to a gene. The CDR3 consists of 14 residues. CDR3 amino acids: CASSFSGGSDEQFF. The DNA for the CDR3 is TGTGCCAGCAGTTTTTCGGGCGGGAGCGATGAGCAGTTCTTC.

This clonotype was seen a handful of times. The CDR3, as DNA: TGTGCCAGCAGCCAAGATATTCCCACCGGGGAGCTGTTTTTT. This gives the protein CASSQDIPTGELFF. V usage is TRBV14 and J usage is TRBJ2-2, with D unresolved. This CDR3 spans 14 amino acids. From germline, CDR1 is SGHDN and CDR2 FVKESK. Trimming cost V 0 bases and J 4 bases, with 6 bases left between them. Variable domain in full (rest from reference TRBV14 and TRBJ2-2): EAGVTQFPSHSVIEKGQTVTLRCDPISGHDNLYWYRRVMGKEIKFLLHFVKESKQDESGMPNNRFLAERTGGTYSTLKVQPAELEDSGVYFCASSQDIPTGELFFGEGSRLTVL.

Concerning this clonotype: A clone one base away is much larger, so this may be a read error. The genes are TRBV25-1 and TRBJ2-1; 7 bases align to TRBD1. This CDR3 is built from 14 residues. Germline V gene sequence: CDR1 MGHDK, CDR2 SYGVNS. The chain's CDR3 is CTSSWTGFRYEQFF. CDR3 in DNA: TGTACCAGCTCCTGGACAGGATTTCGCTATGAGCAGTTCTTC.

This clonotype was observed a handful of times. The chain carries TRBV15 and TRBJ2-5; D is unresolved. CDR3 length equals 14 residues. V was trimmed by 1 base and J by 3 bases, leaving 9 bases between them. CDR1 is LNHNV and CDR2 is YYDKDF in the germline V gene (reference sequence). In nucleotides, the CDR3 is TGTGCCACCAGCAGAGCAGAGACAAAAGAGACCCAGTACTTC. It encodes CATSRAETKETQYF.

In this sample, this clonotype turned up a few times. In nucleotides, the CDR3 is TGCAGTGCTAGACCTCCCGGGGGGGCAAACTACAATGAGCAGTTCTTC. Translated: CSARPPGGANYNEQFF. The genes are TRBV20-1 and TRBJ2-1; 8 nucleotides match TRBD2. In germline, CDR1 is DFQATT, CDR2 SNEGSKA (reference sequence). CDR3 size: 16 residues. V was pared by 2 bases and J by 3 bases, with 9 bases of the junction left unmatched.

The chain couples TRBV4-2 to TRBJ1-3; maybe TRBD1 (6 bases). Germline CDR1 reads LGHNA; CDR2 reads YNFKEQ. The CDR3 loop spans 14 amino acids. With 1 base removed from V and 5 bases from J, the gap between germline ends came to 9 bases. This CDR3 is CASSQGTARNTIYF. In nucleotides, the CDR3 is TGTGCCAGCAGCCAAGGGACAGCGCGAAACACCATATATTTT.

This clonotype has only a few counts. The CDR3 is CSASSGGTEAFF. CDR3 nucleotides: TGCAGTGCTAGTTCAGGGGGCACTGAAGCTTTCTTT. This chain joins TRBV20-1 and TRBJ1-1, with 7 bases matching TRBD1. This CDR3 region has 12 residues. The J segment lost 4 bases and the V segment lost 3 bases, leaving 2 bases of the junction unmatched. The V gene's germline CDR1 is DFQATT and CDR2 SNEGSKA (reference sequence).

This clonotype showed up many times. The genes are TRBV28 and TRBJ2-2, with 7 bases matching TRBD1. The CDR3 extends over 16 amino acids. J lost 4 bases, V lost 3 bases, and 8 bases had no gene match. Looked up from germline, CDR1 is MDHEN and CDR2 is SYDVKM. The CDR3 DNA follows: TGTGCCAGCAGTTTGAGGGGGCCGTCGGGCACCGGGGAGCTGTTTTTT. Translation gives CASSLRGPSGTGELFF.

This clonotype came up a few times. The chain combines TRBV5-1 with TRBJ2-1; D unclear. V dropped 0 bases and J dropped 6 bases, with 19 bases sitting between them. Per germline, CDR1 SGHRS and CDR2 YFSETQ. The CDR3 extends over 17 amino acids. CDR3 region: CASSLGVQMGISNEQFF. CDR3 DNA: TGCGCCAGCAGCTTGGGGGTACAAATGGGAATATCCAATGAGCAGTTCTTC.

The CDR3 spells CSAQKMGEKHEQYF. Here the CDR3 DNA reads TGCAGTGCCCAGAAAATGGGGGAAAAGCACGAGCAGTACTTC. The chain has TRBV20-1 and TRBJ2-7; D might be TRBD1 or TRBD2, each matching 5 bases. With 6 bases removed from V and 5 bases from J, the gap between germline ends came to 20 bases. This CDR3 comprises 14 residues. Germline lookup yields CDR1 DFQATT and CDR2 SNEGSKA (reference sequence).

In its sample, this clonotype was seen a few times. The chain recombines TRBV11-2 with TRBJ1-1; D remains unclear. The V and J ends lost 4 bases and 1 base respectively, with 7 bases between them. Germline V gives CDR1 SGHAT, CDR2 FQNNGV. The CDR3 has 13 residues. CDR3 DNA sequence: TGTGCCAGCAGCTCTTTACAGAACACTGAAGCTTTCTTT. Translation gives CASSSLQNTEAFF.

This clonotype was counted between two and nine times. The chain links TRBV7-8 to TRBJ2-3; 11 bases map to TRBD2. J lost 4 bases, V lost 6 bases, and 6 bases had no gene match. Germline-derived CDR1 and CDR2 are SGHVS and FQNEAQ. There are 15 residues in the CDR3. CDR3 bases: TGTGCCAGCAGTATAGCGGGAGGGCCCGCAGATACGCAGTATTTT. Its protein product is CASSIAGGPADTQYF.

This clonotype has only a few counts. V usage is TRBV6-2 or TRBV6-3 and J usage is TRBJ1-5; D uncertain. CDR1 and CDR2 from the germline V gene are MNHEY and SVGEGT. CDR3 size: 12 residues. V was pared by 5 bases and J by 5 bases, with 7 bases between. The CDR3 here is CASSPEDQPQHF. The CDR3, as DNA: TGTGCCAGCAGTCCAGAGGATCAGCCCCAGCATTTT.

This chain joins TRBV29-1 and TRBJ2-1, with 8 bases fitting TRBD1. CDR1 is SQVTM, CDR2 ANQGSEA, per germline. The CDR3 length is 13 residues. The V segment lost 4 bases and the J segment 9 bases; nucleotides outside the gene matches: 8. CDR3 loop: CSVGQGAFREQFF. The CDR3 nucleotides are TGCAGCGTTGGGCAGGGGGCCTTTCGTGAGCAGTTCTTC.

J is TRBJ2-7 and V is TRBV20-1; 13 bases are shared with TRBD2. Germline V lookup: CDR1 DFQATT, CDR2 SNEGSKA (reference sequence). The V and J ends lost 2 bases and 5 bases, in that order; junction bases with no gene match: 9. The CDR3 is 16 residues long. The CDR3 protein is CSARYPGLAGQDEQYF. The CDR3 nucleotides are TGCAGTGCTAGATACCCGGGACTAGCGGGACAGGACGAGCAGTACTTC.

The chain joins TRBV29-1 to TRBJ2-1; 7 bases match TRBD2. Germline loops: CDR1 SQVTM, CDR2 ANQGSEA. This CDR3 is 17 amino acids long. The V gene end was trimmed by 4 bases and the J gene end by 2 bases; junction bases not matched to a gene: 14. CDR3 nucleotide sequence: TGCAGCGTTGCTGGACTAGTGGGAAAGGGAGCCTACAATGAGCAGTTCTTC. Protein: CSVAGLVGKGAYNEQFF.

V gene TRBV28 combines with J gene TRBJ1-2, with TRBD1 matching over 12 bases. This CDR3 comprises 17 residues. CDR1 is MDHEN, CDR2 SYDVKM, per germline. The junction had 10 bases not matched to a gene; V was cut back by 4 bases and J by 4 bases. CDR3 loop: CASSSGQGARNGYGYTF. The CDR3 bases are TGTGCCAGCAGTTCGGGACAGGGGGCTAGGAACGGCTATGGCTACACCTTC.

This clonotype was picked up a small number of times. The chain employs TRBV2 and TRBJ2-3; 8 bases align to TRBD2. V lost 8 bases to trimming and J lost 3 bases; unmatched junction nucleotides: 10. Germline V gives CDR1 SNHLY, CDR2 FYNNEI. This CDR3 has 15 residues. CDR3 region: CASVYSGGRTDTQYF. CDR3 coding DNA: TGTGCCAGCGTGTACTCGGGGGGGAGGACAGATACGCAGTATTTT.

This clonotype was counted between two and nine times. This chain connects TRBV28 to TRBJ2-3; TRBD1 agrees at 10 bases. With V trimmed by 3 bases and J by 4 bases, 19 bases remained unmatched. Germline CDR1 MDHEN, CDR2 SYDVKM. This CDR3 spans 20 amino acids. The CDR3 bases are TGTGCCAGCAGTTTTCAGGTCCATGAGACAGGGGGCTTTATCGCAGATACGCAGTATTTT. Amino acids: CASSFQVHETGGFIADTQYF.

The table lists this clonotype with a few counts. Sequence at one end of the junction differs from germline and may be a read error. The chain links TRBV20-1 to TRBJ2-3; no clear D gene. This CDR3 comprises 13 residues. The germline V gene has CDR1 DFQATT and CDR2 SNEGSKA (reference sequence). The CDR3 loop reads CSARELFTDTQYF. DNA for the CDR3: TGCAGTGCCAGAGAACTTTTCACAGATACGCAGTATTTT.

This rearrangement joins TRBV20-1 to TRBJ2-7; D not resolved. The germline CDR1 and CDR2 sequences are DFQATT and SNEGSKA (reference sequence). CDR3 length equals 13 residues. The V end lost 5 bases, the J end lost 2 bases, and 13 bases lay between the germline ends. The CDR3 sequence: CSAPSYRTYEQYF. CDR3 DNA sequence: TGCAGTGCTCCTAGTTACAGAACCTACGAGCAGTACTTC.

The rearrangement uses TRBV6-5 and TRBJ2-7; 7 bases map to TRBD1. The CDR3 has 14 residues. Germline V gene sequence: CDR1 MNHEY, CDR2 SVGAGI. The J segment lost 7 bases and the V segment lost 4 bases, leaving 10 bases of the junction unmatched. The CDR3 DNA follows: TGTGCCAGCAGTTCTCCTTACAGGGGCAAGGAGCAGTACTTC. This sequence encodes CASSSPYRGKEQYF.

The rearrangement uses TRBV7-2 and TRBJ2-1; D is perhaps TRBD1 or TRBD2 (5 bases each). Trimming stripped 1 base from V and 10 bases from J, with 17 bases between. This CDR3 has 15 residues. CDR1 SGHTA and CDR2 FQGNSA come from the germline V gene. CDR3 sequence: CASSLVRGRGLEQFF. In nucleotides, the CDR3 is TGTGCCAGCAGCTTAGTAAGGGGACGCGGTTTGGAGCAGTTCTTC.

This clonotype turned up a few times. CDR3 nucleotides: TGTGCCAGCAGCCCTAGTTGGGCAGGGGCAAGGGGAGAGACCCAGTACTTC. It encodes CASSPSWAGARGETQYF. The chain joins TRBV7-9 to TRBJ2-5, with D tentatively TRBD1 (6 bases). This CDR3 contains 17 residues. Germline V lookup: CDR1 SEHNR, CDR2 FQNEAQ (reference sequence). Trimming stripped 5 bases from V and 4 bases from J, with 23 bases between.

This clonotype has a handful of counts. The V and J genes are TRBV4-2 and TRBJ1-5, with TRBD1 matching over 10 bases. Trimming removed 2 bases from V and 1 base from J; junction bases left unmatched: 5. The CDR3 is 17 residues long. Germline V gene data show CDR1 as LGHNA and CDR2 as YNFKEQ. CDR3 sequence (DNA): TGTGCCAGCAGCCAAAGACAGGGGGCGGGGAGCAATCAGCCCCAGCATTTT. Translated: CASSQRQGAGSNQPQHF.